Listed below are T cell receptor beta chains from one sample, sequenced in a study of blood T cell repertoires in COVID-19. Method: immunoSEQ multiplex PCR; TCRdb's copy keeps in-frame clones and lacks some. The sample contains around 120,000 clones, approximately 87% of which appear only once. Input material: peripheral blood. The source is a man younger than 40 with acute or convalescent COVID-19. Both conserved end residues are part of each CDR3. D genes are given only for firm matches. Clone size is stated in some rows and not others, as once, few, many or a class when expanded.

CDR3 protein: CASSPGISGRTDTQYF
CDR3 DNA: TGTGCCAGCAGCCCTGGGATAAGCGGGAGGACAGATACGCAGTATTTT
clone size: few
D gene: TRBD2
J gene: TRBJ2-3
V gene: TRBV11-3

CDR3 protein: CGTGSTDNSPLHF
CDR3 DNA: TGTGGCACAGGGTCCACTGATAATTCACCCCTCCACTTT
clone size: .
D gene: .
J gene: TRBJ1-6
V gene: TRBV6-5

CDR3 protein: CASSYVGGTYNSPLHF
CDR3 DNA: TGTGCCAGCAGTTACGTGGGAGGAACCTATAATTCACCCCTCCACTTT
clone size: .
D gene: .
J gene: TRBJ1-6
V gene: TRBV6-2/TRBV6-3

CDR3 protein: CASTGANYGYTF
CDR3 DNA: TGTGCCAGCACAGGGGCTAACTATGGCTACACCTTC
clone size: .
D gene: .
J gene: TRBJ1-2
V gene: TRBV28

CDR3 protein: CASSISPTGWNSPLHF
CDR3 DNA: TGTGCCAGCAGCATCTCGCCGACAGGGTGGAATTCACCCCTCCACTTT
clone size: few
D gene: TRBD1
J gene: TRBJ1-6
V gene: TRBV27

CDR3 protein: CASSLPTGIVTGANVLTF
CDR3 DNA: TGTGCCAGCAGCTTACCGACAGGGATAGTCACTGGGGCCAACGTCCTGACTTTC
clone size: .
D gene: TRBD1
J gene: TRBJ2-6
V gene: TRBV5-6

CDR3 protein: CASSRQGLTNTGELFF
CDR3 DNA: TGTGCCAGCAGCCGACAGGGTCTCACCAACACCGGGGAGCTGTTTTTT
clone size: .
D gene: TRBD1
J gene: TRBJ2-2
V gene: TRBV4-2

CDR3 protein: CASNHRDIVRPQHF
CDR3 DNA: TGTGCCAGTAATCACCGGGACATTGTCCGGCCCCAGCATTTT
clone size: .
D gene: .
J gene: TRBJ1-5
V gene: TRBV19

CDR3 protein: CASSQRTGSGYTF
CDR3 DNA: TGTGCCAGCAGCCAGCGGACAGGGAGTGGCTACACCTTC
clone size: .
D gene: TRBD1
J gene: TRBJ1-2
V gene: TRBV4-2

CDR3 protein: CASSSTSGLGETQYF
CDR3 DNA: TGTGCCAGCAGCTCTACTAGCGGACTAGGAGAGACCCAGTACTTC
clone size: few
D gene: TRBD2
J gene: TRBJ2-5
V gene: TRBV7-9

CDR3 protein: CARGGRQGAGGELFF
CDR3 DNA: TGTGCCCGCGGGGGGCGACAGGGGGCAGGCGGGGAGCTGTTTTTT
clone size: .
D gene: TRBD1
J gene: TRBJ2-2
V gene: TRBV2

CDR3 protein: CAISESIGVRYGYTF
CDR3 DNA: TGTGCCATCAGTGAGTCGATAGGGGTCCGCTATGGCTACACCTTC
clone size: .
D gene: .
J gene: TRBJ1-2
V gene: TRBV10-3

CDR3 protein: CASSSKPVPRGYGYTF
CDR3 DNA: TGTGCCAGCAGCTCAAAACCGGTCCCGCGGGGCTATGGCTACACCTTC
clone size: .
D gene: .
J gene: TRBJ1-2
V gene: TRBV6-2/TRBV6-3

CDR3 protein: CASSLRQGLETQYF
CDR3 DNA: TGTGCCAGCTCACTCCGACAGGGGCTGGAGACCCAGTACTTC
clone size: .
D gene: TRBD1
J gene: TRBJ2-5
V gene: TRBV18

CDR3 protein: CASSQVQGSGANVLTF
CDR3 DNA: TGTGCCAGCAGCCAAGTACAGGGGTCCGGGGCCAACGTCCTGACTTTC
clone size: .
D gene: TRBD1
J gene: TRBJ2-6
V gene: TRBV4-2

CDR3 protein: CASSDNEQYF
CDR3 DNA: TGTGCCAGCAGTGATAACGAGCAGTACTTC
clone size: .
D gene: .
J gene: TRBJ2-7
V gene: TRBV6-1

CDR3 protein: CAWSGGQGGQPQHF
CDR3 DNA: TGTGCCTGGAGTGGGGGACAGGGAGGGCAGCCCCAGCATTTT
clone size: once
D gene: TRBD1
J gene: TRBJ1-5
V gene: TRBV30

CDR3 protein: CASSPRQITDTQYF
CDR3 DNA: TGTGCCAGTAGCCCCAGACAGATAACAGATACGCAGTATTTT
clone size: .
D gene: .
J gene: TRBJ2-3
V gene: TRBV19

CDR3 protein: CASSPTATDRVVRGYTF
CDR3 DNA: TGCGCCAGCAGCCCGACCGCCACAGACAGGGTAGTTAGGGGCTACACCTTC
clone size: .
D gene: TRBD1
J gene: TRBJ1-2
V gene: TRBV5-1

CDR3 protein: CASSITVQGNQPQHF
CDR3 DNA: TGTGCCAGTAGTATTACGGTACAGGGCAATCAGCCCCAGCATTTT
clone size: .
D gene: .
J gene: TRBJ1-5
V gene: TRBV19